Following are 7 T cell receptor beta chains from one sample sequenced in a study of OX40 agonist ivuxolimab in advanced cancers. The assay was immunoSEQ multiplex PCR, and TCRdb's table has in-frame clones only and misses some. The sample contains 80,000 to 100,000 clones, roughly 87% of which appear only once. The sequencing used CD4+ or CD8+ T cells sorted from blood, collected in a trial of the OX40 agonist ivuxolimab. The source of these receptors is an adult with an advanced solid tumor such as melanoma, head and neck, liver or kidney cancer.

The J gene is TRBJ2-3, the V gene TRBV5-1; D may correspond to TRBD1 or TRBD2 (5 bases each). Germline values: CDR1 SGHRS, CDR2 YFSETQ. The CDR3 spans 14 residues. Between the trimmed V and J ends, which lost 0 bases and 5 bases, there was a span of 10 bases. The CDR3 region has the DNA TGCGCCAGCAGCTTGGGGGGGAGTGTAGATACGCAGTATTTT. This gives the protein CASSLGGSVDTQYF.

The CDR3 region is CASSLAGRDTQYF. CDR3 sequence (DNA): TGTGCCAGTAGTCTAGCGGGGCGGGATACGCAGTATTTT. V is TRBV19 and J is TRBJ2-3, with TRBD2 matching 9 bases. There are 13 residues in the CDR3. Germline V lookup: CDR1 LNHDA, CDR2 SQIVND (reference sequence). Trimming at V came to 5 bases and at J to 6 bases, leaving 3 bases not matched to a gene. The whole variable domain, remainder taken from reference TRBV19 and TRBJ2-3, is DGGITQSPKYLFRKEGQNVTLSCEQNLNHDAMYWYRQDPGQGLRLIYYSQIVNDFQKGDIAEGYSVSREKKESFPLTVTSAQKNPTAFYLCASSLAGRDTQYFGPGTRLTVL.

V usage is TRBV19 and J usage is TRBJ1-1, with D unresolved. From germline, CDR1 is LNHDA and CDR2 SQIVND (reference sequence). V was pared by 0 bases and J by 0 bases, with 11 bases between. CDR3 length: 16 amino acids. The CDR3 loop reads CASSIDPGPLNTEAFF. In DNA, the CDR3 is TGTGCCAGTAGTATAGATCCCGGGCCTCTGAACACTGAAGCTTTCTTT.

Only one count was recorded for this clone. The gene calls are TRBV19 and TRBJ2-5; D call uncertain. V was clipped by 1 base and J by 5 bases, with 11 bases between them. The CDR3 contains 14 residues. Germline V lookup: CDR1 LNHDA, CDR2 SQIVND (reference sequence). As DNA, the CDR3 is TGTGCCAGTAGTATAGCCCAGGAAAGTGAGACCCAGTACTTC. Its protein product is CASSIAQESETQYF.

The chain is built from TRBV5-1 and TRBJ2-3; 9 bases align to TRBD1. J gave up 3 bases and V 0 bases, and 5 bases lay outside the gene matches. Germline V gene sequence: CDR1 SGHRS, CDR2 YFSETQ. CDR3 length equals 16 residues. DNA for the CDR3: TGCGCCAGCAGCTTGGACACAGGGGGCGAGACAGATACGCAGTATTTT. Its protein is CASSLDTGGETDTQYF.

CDR3 nucleotides: TGCGCCAGCGCCCGCTCTCTCGACACAGATACGCAGTATTTT. This sequence encodes CASARSLDTDTQYF. The chain combines TRBV10-1 with TRBJ2-3; D is ambiguous. There are 14 residues in the CDR3. V lost 8 bases to trimming and J lost 2 bases, with 14 bases between them. Germline V gives CDR1 WNHNN, CDR2 SYGVQD (reference sequence).

Written as DNA, the CDR3 is TGTGCCAGCAGCTTAGACTGGACTAGCGGGAGCGAGCAGTACTTC. Residues: CASSLDWTSGSEQYF. The chain couples TRBV5-6 to TRBJ2-7, with TRBD2 matching over 13 bases. The V gene end was trimmed by 2 bases and the J gene end by 6 bases; junction bases not matched to a gene: 5. The germline CDR1 and CDR2 sequences are SGHDT and YYEEEE. This CDR3 has 15 residues.